The 12 T cell receptor beta chains presented below share a single source sample, sequenced in a study of shared clonotypes between healthy human individuals. Naive CD8 populations comprised CD45RO-negative cells positively selected for CCR7, excluding terminally differentiated effector memory CD45RA+ cells. Assay: immunoSEQ multiplex PCR; the TCRdb copy retains only in-frame clones and omits some. Here the sample spans fewer than 850,000 clones, roughly 96% being singletons. The sequenced sample was naive CD8+ T cells sorted from blood. These receptors were obtained from a man aged 25 to 40 in good health.

This chain uses TRBV6-5 with TRBJ1-1; TRBD1 is a possible D gene (5 bases). The CDR3 runs 12 residues. V was shortened by 6 bases and J by 5 bases, with 10 bases between the two germline ends. Looked up from germline, CDR1 is MNHEY and CDR2 is SVGAGI. The CDR3 nucleotides read TGTGCCAGCAGGGCCGGGGGGACTGAAGCTTTCTTT. Translation: CASRAGGTEAFF.

V is TRBV5-5 and J is TRBJ2-7, with D maybe TRBD2 (6 bases). The germline gives CDR1 SGHKS, CDR2 YYEKEE (reference sequence). V lost 4 bases and J 2 bases, leaving 10 bases between the germline ends. The CDR3 runs 13 residues. The CDR3 protein is CASSDTSTYEQYF. As DNA, the CDR3 is TGTGCCAGCAGCGATACTAGCACCTACGAGCAGTACTTC.

This rearrangement joins TRBV5-4 to TRBJ2-2, with 9 bases fitting TRBD1. The germline V gene encodes CDR1 SGHNT and CDR2 YYREEE (reference sequence). This CDR3 has 15 amino acids. V shed 4 bases and J 6 bases; nucleotides not matched to a gene: 7. In DNA, the CDR3 is TGTGCCAGCAGCACCGGGACAGGGATCGCCGGGGAGCTGTTTTTT. Amino acid sequence: CASSTGTGIAGELFF.

This chain connects TRBV11-2 to TRBJ2-7, with a weak D call TRBD2 (5 bases). The germline gives CDR1 SGHAT, CDR2 FQNNGV. With 5 bases removed from V and 0 bases from J, the gap between germline ends came to 11 bases. The length of the CDR3 is 14 residues. The CDR3 sequence: CASSKSGSSYEQYF. DNA of the CDR3: TGTGCCAGCAGCAAAAGCGGTAGCTCCTACGAGCAGTACTTC.

As for this clone: Distinct nucleotide sequences in the sample also encode this CDR3. This chain links TRBV5-4 with TRBJ2-7, with D unclear. Trimming left V 0 bases short and J 4 bases short, with 5 bases between. This CDR3 comprises 12 residues. CDR1 and CDR2 (germline): SGHNT, YYREEE (reference sequence). The CDR3 bases are TGTGCCAGCAGCTTGGGTCTTTACGAGCAGTACTTC. It yields the protein CASSLGLYEQYF.

The rearrangement joins TRBV28 to TRBJ2-5; 8 bases align to TRBD1. V dropped 4 bases and J dropped 5; count of bases not matched to a gene: 6. The CDR3 has 14 residues. Germline values: CDR1 MDHEN, CDR2 SYDVKM. The CDR3 DNA reads as TGTGCCAGCAGTTGGATGACAGGGGAGGAGACCCAGTACTTC. Translated: CASSWMTGEETQYF.

The V gene is TRBV7-8, the J gene TRBJ2-5, with 11 bases identical to TRBD2. Germline V gene lookup returns CDR1 SGHVS and CDR2 FQNEAQ. The CDR3 spans 15 residues. V gave up 5 bases and J gave up 5 bases; unmatched junction bases: 7. As DNA, the CDR3 is TGTGCCAGCAGCCCCCAACTAGCGGGAGAGGAGACCCAGTACTTC. Its protein is CASSPQLAGEETQYF.

This sequence joins TRBV2 and TRBJ2-5; 9 nucleotides match TRBD1. J was trimmed by 5 bases and V by 4 bases; bases with no gene match: 11. This CDR3 is built from 16 residues. The germline V gene has CDR1 SNHLY and CDR2 FYNNEI. The CDR3 reads CASSGSPGQGLETQYF. In DNA form, the CDR3 reads TGTGCCAGCAGTGGTTCGCCGGGACAGGGATTGGAGACCCAGTACTTC.

The rearrangement links TRBV29-1 to TRBJ2-6; unclear D gene. Trimming took 2 bases from V and 0 from J, leaving 11 bases between them. The CDR3 has 16 residues. Germline CDR1 reads SQVTM; CDR2 reads ANQGSEA. CDR3 bases: TGCAGCGTTGAAAAGCCAGATACCTCTGGGGCCAACGTCCTGACTTTC. Residues: CSVEKPDTSGANVLTF.

Regarding this clone: The same CDR3 also results from other DNA sequences found in this sample. The chain combines TRBV5-5 with TRBJ2-1; D not resolved. From germline, CDR1 is SGHKS and CDR2 YYEKEE (reference sequence). The CDR3 is made up of 13 amino acids. Trimming cost V 0 bases and J 4 bases, with 5 bases left between them. The CDR3 loop is CASSLGLYNEQFF. Here the CDR3 DNA reads TGTGCCAGCAGCTTGGGTCTTTACAATGAGCAGTTCTTC.

The chain links TRBV11-2 to TRBJ2-3, with TRBD2 matching 13 bases. The junction had 6 bases not matched to a gene; V was cut back by 3 bases and J by 3 bases. From germline, CDR1 is SGHAT and CDR2 FQNNGV. This CDR3 is 17 amino acids long. CDR3 sequence: CASSLGTSGKWTDTQYF. Here the CDR3 DNA reads TGTGCCAGCAGCTTGGGGACTAGCGGGAAATGGACAGATACGCAGTATTTT.

The chain recombines TRBV6-5 with TRBJ2-7; 7 bases agree with TRBD1. Germline V lookup: CDR1 MNHEY, CDR2 SVGAGI. V shed 2 bases, J shed 2 bases, and the junction held 9 bases outside the gene matches. CDR3 length: 16 amino acids. CDR3 region: CASSYARDSGTYEQYF. The CDR3 nucleotides are TGTGCCAGCAGTTACGCGAGGGACAGCGGAACCTACGAGCAGTACTTC.